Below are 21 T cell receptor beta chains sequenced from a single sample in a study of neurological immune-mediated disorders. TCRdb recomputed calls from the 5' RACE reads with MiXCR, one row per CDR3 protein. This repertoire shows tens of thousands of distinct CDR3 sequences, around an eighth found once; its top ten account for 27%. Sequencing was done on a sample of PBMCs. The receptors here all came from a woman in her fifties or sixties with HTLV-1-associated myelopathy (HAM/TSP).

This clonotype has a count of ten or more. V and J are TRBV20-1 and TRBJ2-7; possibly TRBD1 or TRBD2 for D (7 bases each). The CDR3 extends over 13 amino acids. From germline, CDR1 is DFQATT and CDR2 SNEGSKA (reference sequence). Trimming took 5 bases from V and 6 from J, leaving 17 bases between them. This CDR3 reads CSAGGGGGGEQYF. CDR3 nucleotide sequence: TGCAGTGCTGGGGGAGGGGGCGGAGGCGAGCAGTACTTC.

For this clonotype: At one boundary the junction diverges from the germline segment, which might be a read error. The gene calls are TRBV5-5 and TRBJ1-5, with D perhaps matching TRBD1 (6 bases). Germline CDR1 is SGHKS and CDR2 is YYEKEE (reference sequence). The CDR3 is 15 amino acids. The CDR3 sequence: CASSFKGGAGQPQNF. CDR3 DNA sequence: TGTGCCAGCAGCTTTAAGGGGGGCGCCGGTCAGCCCCAGAATTTT.

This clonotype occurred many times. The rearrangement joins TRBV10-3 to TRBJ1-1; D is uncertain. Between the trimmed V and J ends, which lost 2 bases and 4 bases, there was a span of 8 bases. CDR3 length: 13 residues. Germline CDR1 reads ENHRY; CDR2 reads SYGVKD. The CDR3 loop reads CAISELEVTEAFF. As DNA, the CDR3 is TGTGCCATCAGTGAGCTAGAAGTCACTGAAGCTTTCTTT.

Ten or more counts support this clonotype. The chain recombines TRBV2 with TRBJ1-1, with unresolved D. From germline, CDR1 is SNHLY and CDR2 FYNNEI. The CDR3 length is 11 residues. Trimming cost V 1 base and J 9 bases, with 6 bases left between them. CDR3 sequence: CASSEGTKAFF. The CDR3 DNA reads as TGTGCCAGCAGTGAAGGAACCAAAGCTTTCTTT.

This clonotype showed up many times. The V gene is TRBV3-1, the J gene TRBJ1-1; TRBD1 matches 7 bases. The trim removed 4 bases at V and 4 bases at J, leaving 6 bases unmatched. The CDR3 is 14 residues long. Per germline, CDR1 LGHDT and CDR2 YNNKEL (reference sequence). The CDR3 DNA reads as TGTGCCAGCAGCCCATCCGCAGGGGGCACTGAAGCTTTCTTT. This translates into CASSPSAGGTEAFF. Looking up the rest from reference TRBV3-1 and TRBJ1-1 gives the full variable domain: DTAVSQTPKYLVTQMGNDKSIKCEQNLGHDTMYWYKQDSKKFLKIMFSYNNKELIINETVPNRFSPKSPDKAHLNLHINSLELGDSAVYFCASSPSAGGTEAFFGQGTRLTVV.

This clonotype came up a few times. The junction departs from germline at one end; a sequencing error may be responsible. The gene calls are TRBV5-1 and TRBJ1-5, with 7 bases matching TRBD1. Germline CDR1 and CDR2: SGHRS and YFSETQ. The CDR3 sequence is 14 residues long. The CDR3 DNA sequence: TGCGCCAGCACCCGACAGGGTGAGCAATCAGCCCCAGCATTT. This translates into CASTRQGEQSAPAF.

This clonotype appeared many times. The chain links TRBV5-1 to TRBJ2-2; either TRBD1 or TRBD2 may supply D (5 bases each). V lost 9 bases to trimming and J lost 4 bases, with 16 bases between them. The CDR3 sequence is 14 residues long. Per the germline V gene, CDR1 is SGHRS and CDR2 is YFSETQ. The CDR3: CATQRTGGTGELFF. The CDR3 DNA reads TGCGCCACCCAGAGGACTGGGGGCACCGGGGAGCTGTTTTTT. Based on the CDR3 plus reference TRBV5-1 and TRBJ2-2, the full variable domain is KAGVTQTPRYLIKTRGQQVTLSCSPISGHRSVSWYQQTPGQGLQFLFEYFSETQRNKGNFPGRFSGRQFSNSRSEMNVSTLELGDSALYLCATQRTGGTGELFFGEGSRLTVL.

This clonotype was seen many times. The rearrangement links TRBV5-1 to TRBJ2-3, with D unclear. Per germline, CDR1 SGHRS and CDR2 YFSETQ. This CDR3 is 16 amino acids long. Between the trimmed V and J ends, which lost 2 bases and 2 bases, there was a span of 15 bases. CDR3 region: CASSFTPTYNTDTQYF. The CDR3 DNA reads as TGCGCCAGCAGCTTTACCCCGACTTACAACACAGATACGCAGTATTTT.

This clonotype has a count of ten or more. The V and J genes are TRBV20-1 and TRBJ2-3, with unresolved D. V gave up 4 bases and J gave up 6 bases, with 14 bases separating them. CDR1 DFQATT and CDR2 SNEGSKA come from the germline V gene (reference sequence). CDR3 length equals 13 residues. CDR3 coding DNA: TGCAGTGCTATCGCTAACAGCCCCGATACGCAGTATTTT. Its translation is CSAIANSPDTQYF.

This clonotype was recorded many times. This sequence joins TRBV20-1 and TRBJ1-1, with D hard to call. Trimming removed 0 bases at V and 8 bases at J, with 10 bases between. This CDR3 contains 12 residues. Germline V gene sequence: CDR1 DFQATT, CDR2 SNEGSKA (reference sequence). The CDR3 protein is CSARDLDREAFF. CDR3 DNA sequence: TGCAGTGCTAGAGATTTGGACCGGGAAGCTTTCTTT.

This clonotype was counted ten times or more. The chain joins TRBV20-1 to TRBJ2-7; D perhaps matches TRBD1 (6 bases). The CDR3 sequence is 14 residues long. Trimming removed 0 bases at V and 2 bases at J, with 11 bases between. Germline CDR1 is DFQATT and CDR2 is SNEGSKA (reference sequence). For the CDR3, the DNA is TGCAGTGCTAGAGACCCCGACAGGACCTACGAGCAGTACTTC. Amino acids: CSARDPDRTYEQYF.

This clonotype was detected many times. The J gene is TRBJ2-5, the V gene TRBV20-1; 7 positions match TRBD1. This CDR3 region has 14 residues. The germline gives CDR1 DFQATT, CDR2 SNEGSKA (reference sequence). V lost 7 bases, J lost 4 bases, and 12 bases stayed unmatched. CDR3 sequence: CSGRGGPAGETQYF. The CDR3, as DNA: TGCAGTGGGCGAGGGGGCCCGGCGGGAGAGACCCAGTACTTC.

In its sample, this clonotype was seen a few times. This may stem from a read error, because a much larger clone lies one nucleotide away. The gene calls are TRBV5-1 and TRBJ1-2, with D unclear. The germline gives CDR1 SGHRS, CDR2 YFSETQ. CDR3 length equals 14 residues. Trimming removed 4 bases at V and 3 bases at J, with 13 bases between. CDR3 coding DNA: TGCGCCAGCAGCGCCTGGACGGATCACTATGGCTACACCTTC. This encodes CASSAWTDHYGYTF.

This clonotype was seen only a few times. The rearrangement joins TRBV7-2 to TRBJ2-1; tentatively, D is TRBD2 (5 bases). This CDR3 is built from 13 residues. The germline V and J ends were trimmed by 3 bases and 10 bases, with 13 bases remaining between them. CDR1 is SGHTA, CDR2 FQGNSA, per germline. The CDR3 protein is CASSLEAEKEQFF. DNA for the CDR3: TGTGCCAGCAGCTTGGAGGCAGAAAAGGAGCAGTTCTTC.

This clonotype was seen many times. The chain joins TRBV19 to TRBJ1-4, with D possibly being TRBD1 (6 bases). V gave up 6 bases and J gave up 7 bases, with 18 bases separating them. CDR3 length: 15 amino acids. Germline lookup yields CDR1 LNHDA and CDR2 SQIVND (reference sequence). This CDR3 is CASSPRVGAGEKLFF. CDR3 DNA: TGTGCCAGTAGCCCCAGGGTGGGGGCAGGTGAAAAACTGTTTTTT.

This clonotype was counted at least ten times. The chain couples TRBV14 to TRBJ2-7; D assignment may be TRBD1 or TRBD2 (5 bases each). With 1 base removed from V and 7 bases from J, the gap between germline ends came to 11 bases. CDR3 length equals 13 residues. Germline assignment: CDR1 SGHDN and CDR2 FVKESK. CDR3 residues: CASSQGTGGEQYV. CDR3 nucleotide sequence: TGTGCCAGCAGCCAAGGAACAGGCGGGGAGCAGTACGTC.

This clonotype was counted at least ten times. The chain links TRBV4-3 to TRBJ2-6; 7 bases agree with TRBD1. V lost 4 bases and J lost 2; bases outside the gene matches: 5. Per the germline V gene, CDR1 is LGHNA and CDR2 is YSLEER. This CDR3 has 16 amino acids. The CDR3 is CASSRGQATGANVLTF. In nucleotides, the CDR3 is TGCGCCAGCAGCCGAGGACAGGCGACTGGGGCCAACGTCCTGACTTTC.

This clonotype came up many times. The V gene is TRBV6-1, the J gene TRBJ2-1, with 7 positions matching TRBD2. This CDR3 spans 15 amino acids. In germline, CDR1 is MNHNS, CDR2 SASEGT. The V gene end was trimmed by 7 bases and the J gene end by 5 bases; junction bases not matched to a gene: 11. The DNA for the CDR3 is TGTGCCAGCAACCTGGGGGGGGGAGAGCACAATGAGCAGTTCTTC. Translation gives CASNLGGGEHNEQFF.

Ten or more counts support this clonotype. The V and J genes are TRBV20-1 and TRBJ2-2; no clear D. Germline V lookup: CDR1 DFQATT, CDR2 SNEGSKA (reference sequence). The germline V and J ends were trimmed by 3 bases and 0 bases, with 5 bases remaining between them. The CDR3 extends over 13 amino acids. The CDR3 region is CSASRPNTGELFF. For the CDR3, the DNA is TGCAGTGCTAGCAGACCGAACACCGGGGAGCTGTTTTTT.

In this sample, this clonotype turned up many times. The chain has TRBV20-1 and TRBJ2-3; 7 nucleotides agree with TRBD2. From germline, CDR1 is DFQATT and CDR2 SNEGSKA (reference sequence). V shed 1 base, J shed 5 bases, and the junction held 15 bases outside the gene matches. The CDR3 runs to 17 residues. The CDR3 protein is CSARGQFSGSGVDTQYF. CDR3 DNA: TGCAGTGCTAGAGGTCAATTTAGCGGGTCGGGGGTAGATACGCAGTATTTT.

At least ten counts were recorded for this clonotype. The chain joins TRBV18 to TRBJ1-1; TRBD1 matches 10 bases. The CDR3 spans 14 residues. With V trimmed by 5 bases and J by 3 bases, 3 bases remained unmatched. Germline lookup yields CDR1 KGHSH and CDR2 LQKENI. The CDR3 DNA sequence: TGTGCCAGCTCAGACAGGGGGCACGACACTGAAGCTTTCTTT. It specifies CASSDRGHDTEAFF.